The 31 T cell receptor beta chains below come from one sample, sequenced in a study of identical twins (dated by TCRdb to 2016 to 2017). Library preparation employed 5' RACE. Sequencing was carried out with an Illumina HiSeq 2000. TCRdb passed the public sequencing reads through fastp at Q25 and MiXCR, retaining productive beta sequences. Every distinct CDR3 protein forms one entry, paired with its most common genes and DNA. The sample has 700,000 to 950,000 distinct CDR3 sequences on record, 10% to 15% of them singletons. The ten largest clones represent about 1.6% of the sample. Another study also made use of these data, one on yellow fever vaccine responses in identical twins.

Specimen: PBMCs. The receptors were sampled from a woman under 30 in good health.

V gene TRBV28 combines with J gene TRBJ2-1; 7 bases agree with TRBD1. V was clipped by 6 bases and J by 2 bases; unmatched bases: 7. Germline CDR1 reads MDHEN; CDR2 reads SYDVKM. The CDR3 is made up of 15 amino acids. Here the CDR3 reads CASRTPTGTYNEQFF. CDR3 sequence (DNA): TGTGCCAGCAGAACCCCGACAGGGACCTACAATGAGCAGTTCTTC.

This clonotype came up many times. The chain couples TRBV6-1 to TRBJ2-3, with 8 positions matching TRBD1. Per the germline V gene, CDR1 is MNHNS and CDR2 is SASEGT. CDR3 length: 15 amino acids. Trimming at V came to 7 bases and at J to 6 bases, leaving 12 bases not matched to a gene. In DNA, the CDR3 is TGTGCCAGCATAGAGAACCCAGGGGGCGCGGATACGCAGTATTTT. Translated, it gives CASIENPGGADTQYF.

V gene TRBV3-1 combines with J gene TRBJ2-7; 7 nucleotides match TRBD1. The V gene's germline CDR1 is LGHDT and CDR2 YNNKEL (reference sequence). This CDR3 spans 18 amino acids. V gave up 11 bases and J gave up 0 bases; unmatched junction bases: 22. The CDR3 protein is CASSKDEWRRDSSYEQYF. The CDR3 coding sequence is TGTGCCTCCTCCAAAGATGAATGGAGACGGGACAGCTCCTACGAGCAGTACTTC.

The table lists this clonotype with many counts. The gene calls are TRBV25-1 and TRBJ1-5; a weak D match, TRBD1 (5 bases). CDR3 size: 15 residues. Germline V gene data show CDR1 as MGHDK and CDR2 as SYGVNS. The V gene lost 2 bases and the J gene lost 0 bases, with 8 bases spanning the gap. The DNA for the CDR3 is TGTGCCAGCAGTGAAGGGACGGCTAGCAATCAGCCCCAGCATTTT. It yields the protein CASSEGTASNQPQHF. Filled out from reference TRBV25-1 and TRBJ1-5, the complete variable domain reads EADIYQTPRYLVIGTGKKITLECSQTMGHDKMYWYQQDPGMELHLIHYSYGVNSTEKGDLSSESTVSRIRTEHFPLTLESARPSHTSQYLCASSEGTASNQPQHFGDGTRLSIL.

This clonotype was recorded many times. The genes are TRBV2 and TRBJ2-3; 8 bases agree with TRBD2. CDR1 and CDR2 (germline): SNHLY, FYNNEI. V lost 7 bases, J lost 4 bases, and 4 bases stayed unmatched. This CDR3 is 13 amino acids long. CDR3 loop: CASKRELSDTQYF. The CDR3 DNA follows: TGTGCCAGCAAGCGGGAGTTGTCAGATACGCAGTATTTT. Combining the CDR3 with reference TRBV2 and TRBJ2-3 gives the whole variable domain EPEVTQTPSHQVTQMGQEVILRCVPISNHLYFYWYRQILGQKVEFLVSFYNNEISEKSEIFDDQFSVERPDGSNFTLKIRSTKLEDSAMYFCASKRELSDTQYFGPGTRLTVL.

V gene TRBV10-1 combines with J gene TRBJ2-5, with TRBD1 matching over 8 bases. The V gene end was trimmed by 10 bases and the J gene end by 5 bases; junction bases not matched to a gene: 9. Germline V gene lookup returns CDR1 WNHNN and CDR2 SYGVQD (reference sequence). The CDR3 sequence is 13 residues long. CDR3 protein: CATQDRVGETQYF. CDR3 coding DNA: TGCGCCACCCAGGACAGGGTGGGGGAGACCCAGTACTTC.

A few counts support this clonotype. This chain links TRBV6-4 with TRBJ2-3; 7 nucleotides align to TRBD2. Germline V gene data show CDR1 as MRHNA and CDR2 as SNTAGT. This CDR3 spans 16 amino acids. Trimming removed 1 base from V and 5 bases from J; junction bases left unmatched: 9. The CDR3 nucleotides are TGTGCCAGCAGTGACTACGGGGGGACGGCGGGAGATACGCAGTATTTT. As protein: CASSDYGGTAGDTQYF.

This clonotype showed up just a few times. The rearrangement joins TRBV5-1 to TRBJ2-1, with 12 bases fitting TRBD1. CDR3 length: 16 amino acids. Per germline, CDR1 SGHRS and CDR2 YFSETQ. Germline trimming cut 6 bases from V and 6 bases from J; bases unmatched to any gene: 10. The CDR3 reads CASNPTGQGASNEQFF. DNA of the CDR3: TGCGCCAGCAACCCGACGGGACAGGGGGCATCCAATGAGCAGTTCTTC. The entire variable domain, with the rest obtained from reference TRBV5-1 and TRBJ2-1, is as follows: KAGVTQTPRYLIKTRGQQVTLSCSPISGHRSVSWYQQTPGQGLQFLFEYFSETQRNKGNFPGRFSGRQFSNSRSEMNVSTLELGDSALYLCASNPTGQGASNEQFFGPGTRLTVL.

The chain combines TRBV6-2 or TRBV6-3 with TRBJ2-7; tentatively, D is TRBD2 (5 bases). Germline values: CDR1 MNHEY, CDR2 SVGEGT. This CDR3 is built from 16 residues. Trimming shortened V by 8 bases and J by 7 bases, and 27 bases separated the two germline ends. CDR3 coding DNA: TGTGCCAGCGAAGACTCCACTAGGCCCCTCTCGCGGGAGCAGTACTTC. Translated, it gives CASEDSTRPLSREQYF.

The rearrangement uses TRBV6-1 and TRBJ1-6, with 8 bases identical to TRBD1. The CDR3 consists of 16 residues. Germline V gene lookup returns CDR1 MNHNS and CDR2 SASEGT. J lost 3 bases, V lost 6 bases, and 7 bases had no gene match. CDR3: CASRTQGALYNSPLHF. In nucleotides, the CDR3 is TGTGCCAGCAGAACCCAGGGGGCTCTCTATAATTCACCCCTCCACTTT.

This chain joins TRBV24-1 and TRBJ2-3, with TRBD2 matching over 9 bases. Germline lookup yields CDR1 KGHDR and CDR2 SFDVKD. V shed 3 bases and J 2 bases; nucleotides not matched to a gene: 11. This CDR3 has 18 residues. The CDR3 region is CATSDPPGSGRPTDTQYF. In nucleotides, the CDR3 is TGTGCCACCAGTGATCCACCCGGGAGCGGGAGGCCCACAGATACGCAGTATTTT.

This clonotype was counted at least ten times. The rearrangement joins TRBV12-3 or TRBV12-4 to TRBJ2-1, with D perhaps TRBD1 (6 bases). The V and J ends lost 1 base and 9 bases respectively, with 10 bases between them. The CDR3 sequence is 13 residues long. The CDR3 spells CASSLGGLGEQFF. DNA of the CDR3: TGTGCCAGCAGTTTAGGGGGGCTTGGTGAGCAGTTCTTC.

This clonotype occurred many times. The CDR3 DNA reads TGTGCCAGCAGCTTATACAGGGGGCGCCGGGACACTGAAGCTTTCTTT. This encodes CASSLYRGRRDTEAFF. V gene TRBV21-1 combines with J gene TRBJ1-1; the table's D call, TRBD1, has no DNA check behind it. TRBV21-1 is tagged as a pseudogene. This CDR3 region has 16 residues.

Many counts were recorded for this clonotype. The rearrangement links TRBV12-3 or TRBV12-4 to TRBJ1-3, with D possibly TRBD1 on 5 matching bases. Deletions cut 6 bases from V and 1 base from J, with 10 bases between. This CDR3 spans 14 amino acids. The CDR3 nucleotides read TGTGCCAGCAGCTTGGGGGGGTCTGGAAACACCATATATTTT. This gives the protein CASSLGGSGNTIYF.

This clonotype was recorded at least ten times. The chain has TRBV5-1 and TRBJ2-1; no reliable D call. Per germline, CDR1 SGHRS and CDR2 YFSETQ. V lost 7 bases to trimming and J lost 8 bases, with 19 bases between them. The CDR3 is 14 residues long. The CDR3 bases are TGCGCCAGCCATTGGACCTCGACGGGCTATGAGCAGTTCTTC. Translation: CASHWTSTGYEQFF.

The J gene is TRBJ1-2, the V gene TRBV18, with D maybe TRBD1 (6 bases). Germline V gene lookup returns CDR1 KGHSH and CDR2 LQKENI. This CDR3 region has 16 residues. V dropped 2 bases and J dropped 8 bases, with 21 bases sitting between them. CDR3 amino acids: CASSPIAGARTMGYTF. The DNA of the CDR3 is TGTGCCAGCTCACCAATAGCAGGGGCGCGGACTATGGGCTACACCTTC.

In this sample, this clonotype turned up many times. The CDR3 DNA reads TGTGCCAGCTCACCGTCACAGGTTGAAGCTTTCTTT. It specifies CASSPSQVEAFF. The chain has TRBV18 and TRBJ1-1, with D possibly matching TRBD1 (5 bases). Trimming pared 3 bases from V and 7 bases from J, leaving 9 bases between. CDR3 length: 12 amino acids. The germline V gene has CDR1 KGHSH and CDR2 LQKENI.

This clonotype turned up a few times. The rearrangement uses TRBV6-1 and TRBJ2-5, with D possibly matching TRBD1 (5 bases). Trimming left V 6 bases short and J 3 bases short, with 14 bases between. CDR3 length: 14 residues. The germline CDR1 and CDR2 sequences are MNHNS and SASEGT. CDR3 sequence (DNA): TGTGCCAGCAGCCGCCTGGGCAGGGAAGAGACCCAGTACTTC. Encoded protein: CASSRLGREETQYF.

The V gene is TRBV5-1, the J gene TRBJ1-1, with D unclear. The CDR3 is 15 residues long. The germline CDR1 and CDR2 sequences are SGHRS and YFSETQ. V was clipped by 6 bases and J by 0 bases, with 15 bases between them. This chain's CDR3 is CASTSGERVNTEAFF. The CDR3 DNA reads TGCGCCAGCACGTCCGGGGAGAGGGTGAACACTGAAGCTTTCTTT.

This clonotype was recorded a few times. J is TRBJ2-4 and V is TRBV15; TRBD1 or TRBD2 may be the D gene (5 bases each). The V gene's germline CDR1 is LNHNV and CDR2 YYDKDF (reference sequence). V lost 6 bases to trimming and J lost 6 bases, with 15 bases between them. There are 14 residues in the CDR3. Here the CDR3 DNA reads TGTGCCACCAGAGGGACCGCTATGGGAAACATTCAGTACTTC. Its protein is CATRGTAMGNIQYF.

In this sample, this clonotype turned up a few times. The rearrangement links TRBV24-1 to TRBJ2-1, with 7 bases identical to TRBD1. CDR1 and CDR2 from the germline V gene are KGHDR and SFDVKD. This CDR3 spans 17 amino acids. V lost 3 bases to trimming and J lost 6 bases; unmatched junction nucleotides: 13. CDR3 nucleotide sequence: TGTGCCACCAGTGATATCCGACAGGGTAAATTTTCCAATGAGCAGTTCTTC. Amino acids: CATSDIRQGKFSNEQFF.

The chain combines TRBV2 with TRBJ2-5; D gene unclear. Germline V CDR1 and CDR2: SNHLY, FYNNEI. The CDR3 extends over 12 amino acids. Deletions cut 6 bases from V and 2 bases from J, with 7 bases between. Here the CDR3 reads CASRSTQETQYF. CDR3 nucleotides: TGTGCCAGCAGGTCAACACAAGAGACCCAGTACTTC.

The table lists this clonotype with many counts. The junction does not match germline at one end; this may be a read error. This chain uses TRBV3-1 with TRBJ2-1; tentatively, D is TRBD1 (5 bases). The CDR3 is 15 amino acids. Germline CDR1 LGHDT, CDR2 YNNKEL (reference sequence). The CDR3 nucleotides read TGTGCCACCAGCCTAGGGGCGACCTCCTACAATGAGCAGTTCTTC. Protein sequence: CATSLGATSYNEQFF.

The J gene is TRBJ1-1, the V gene TRBV12-3 or TRBV12-4; no clear D. This CDR3 contains 18 residues. V was pared by 8 bases and J by 0 bases, with 25 bases between. CDR3 nucleotides: TGTGCCAGCCTCCCCCCCAATCGGGGAATTCCAATGAACACTGAAGCTTTCTTT. Protein sequence: CASLPPNRGIPMNTEAFF.

This clonotype was seen more than once but under ten times. The chain joins TRBV20-1 to TRBJ1-1; no firm D call. The CDR3 is 13 residues long. V shed 4 bases and J shed 4 bases, with 13 bases lying between them. The germline V gene encodes CDR1 DFQATT and CDR2 SNEGSKA (reference sequence). The CDR3 sequence: CSAIFQLGTEAFF. The CDR3 DNA reads TGCAGTGCTATCTTCCAATTAGGCACTGAAGCTTTCTTT.

This clonotype was picked up many times. V and J are TRBV13 and TRBJ2-3, with D possibly TRBD2 on 6 matching bases. The CDR3 covers 17 residues. Per the germline V gene, CDR1 is PRHDT and CDR2 is FYEKMQ (reference sequence). V was pared by 4 bases and J by 2 bases, with 19 bases between. The CDR3 DNA is TGTGCCAGCAGCTATATTGGGGACTCAGATCCCACAGATACGCAGTATTTT. Translating gives CASSYIGDSDPTDTQYF.

The chain recombines TRBV20-1 with TRBJ2-1, with 7 bases fitting TRBD2. The CDR3 covers 13 residues. Germline CDR1 and CDR2: DFQATT and SNEGSKA (reference sequence). The J segment lost 2 bases and the V segment lost 4 bases, leaving 2 bases of the junction unmatched. In DNA, the CDR3 is TGCAGTGCTACCACTAGCGCCTACAATGAGCAGTTCTTC. It yields the protein CSATTSAYNEQFF.

This clonotype has only a few counts. This chain joins TRBV12-3 or TRBV12-4 and TRBJ2-1; 9 bases match TRBD2. V dropped 3 bases and J dropped 4; count of bases not matched to a gene: 7. This CDR3 region has 16 residues. DNA of the CDR3: TGTGCCAGCAGTTTTTCCCCTAGCGGGACATACAATGAGCAGTTCTTC. Amino acid sequence: CASSFSPSGTYNEQFF.

This clonotype was detected many times. The chain uses TRBV7-9 and TRBJ1-6, with TRBD1 matching 7 bases. The CDR3 is made up of 15 amino acids. V lost 1 base to trimming and J lost 7 bases; unmatched junction nucleotides: 4. Germline V gives CDR1 SEHNR, CDR2 FQNEAQ (reference sequence). CDR3 loop: CASSLGSGGNSPLHF. CDR3 nucleotide sequence: TGTGCCAGCAGCTTAGGCTCAGGGGGGAATTCACCCCTCCACTTT.

This clonotype was seen more than once but under ten times. The chain couples TRBV27 to TRBJ2-3; 8 bases are shared with TRBD2. Germline CDR1 is MNHEY and CDR2 is SMNVEV (reference sequence). This CDR3 is 15 amino acids long. Trimming took 4 bases from V and 1 from J; bases not matched to a gene: 4. For the CDR3, the DNA is TGTGCCAGCAGTTCCCGAGCGGGGGGCACAGATACGCAGTATTTT. This codes for CASSSRAGGTDTQYF.

This sequence joins TRBV7-2 and TRBJ1-2; possibly TRBD1 for D (5 bases). Germline V gives CDR1 SGHTA, CDR2 FQGNSA. The CDR3 length is 13 residues. The V gene lost 10 bases and the J gene lost 2 bases, with 14 bases spanning the gap. CDR3 DNA: TGTGCCACCAGGGAGGTGGTGAACTATGGCTACACCTTC. As protein: CATREVVNYGYTF.